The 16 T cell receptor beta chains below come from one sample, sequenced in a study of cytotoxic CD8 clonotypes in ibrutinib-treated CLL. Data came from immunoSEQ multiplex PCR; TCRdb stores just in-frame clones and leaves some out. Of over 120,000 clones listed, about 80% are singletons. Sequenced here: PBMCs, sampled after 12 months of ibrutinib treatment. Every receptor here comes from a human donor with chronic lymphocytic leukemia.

DNA for the CDR3: TGTGCCAGCAGTTCCCAAACCGGGACAGGGCGCGGCGGCTACACCTTC. It codes for CASSSQTGTGRGGYTF. V is TRBV6-6 and J is TRBJ1-2, with 9 bases matching TRBD1. Germline-derived CDR1 and CDR2 are MNHNY and SVGAGI (reference sequence). With V trimmed by 4 bases and J by 8 bases, 14 bases remained unmatched. The CDR3 contains 16 residues.

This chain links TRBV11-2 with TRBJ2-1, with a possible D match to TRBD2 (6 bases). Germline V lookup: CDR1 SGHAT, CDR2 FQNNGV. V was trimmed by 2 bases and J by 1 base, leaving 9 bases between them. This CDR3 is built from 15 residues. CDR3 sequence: CASSLFRGSYNEQFF. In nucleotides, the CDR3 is TGTGCCAGCAGCTTATTTCGGGGGTCCTACAATGAGCAGTTCTTC. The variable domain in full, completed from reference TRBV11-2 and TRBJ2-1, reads EAGVAQSPRYKIIEKRQSVAFWCNPISGHATLYWYQQILGQGPKLLIQFQNNGVVDDSQLPKDRFSAERLKGVDSTLKIQPAKLEDSAVYLCASSLFRGSYNEQFFGPGTRLTVL.

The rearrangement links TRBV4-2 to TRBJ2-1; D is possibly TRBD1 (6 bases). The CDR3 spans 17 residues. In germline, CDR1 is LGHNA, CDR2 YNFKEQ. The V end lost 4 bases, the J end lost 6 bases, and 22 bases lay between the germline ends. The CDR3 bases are TGTGCCAGCAGCCTAACCTCCGGGACAACAGTGGTCAATGAGCAGTTCTTC. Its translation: CASSLTSGTTVVNEQFF.

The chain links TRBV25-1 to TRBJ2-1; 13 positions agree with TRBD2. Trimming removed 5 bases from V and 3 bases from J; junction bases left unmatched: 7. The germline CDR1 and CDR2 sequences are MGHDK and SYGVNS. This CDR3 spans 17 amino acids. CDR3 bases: TGTGCCAGCAGTAGGACTAGCGGGAGTAAAGTCTACAATGAGCAGTTCTTC. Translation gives CASSRTSGSKVYNEQFF.

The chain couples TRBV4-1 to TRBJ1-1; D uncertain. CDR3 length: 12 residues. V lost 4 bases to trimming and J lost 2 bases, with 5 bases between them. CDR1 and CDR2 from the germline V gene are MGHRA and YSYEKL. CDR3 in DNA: TGCGCCAGCAGCCGAAGAAACACTGAAGCTTTCTTT. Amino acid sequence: CASSRRNTEAFF.

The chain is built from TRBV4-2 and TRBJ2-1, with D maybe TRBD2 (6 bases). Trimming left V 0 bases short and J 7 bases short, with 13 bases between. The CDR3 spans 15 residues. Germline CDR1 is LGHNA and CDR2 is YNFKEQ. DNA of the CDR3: TGTGCCAGCAGCCAAGATCTTGGGCGGGGAAATGAGCAGTTCTTC. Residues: CASSQDLGRGNEQFF.

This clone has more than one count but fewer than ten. CDR3 nucleotides: TGTGCCAGCAGCTTAGGGCGATCGGTGTCCGAGCAGTACTTC. It encodes CASSLGRSVSEQYF. V is TRBV7-8 and J is TRBJ2-7; D is uncertain. This CDR3 spans 14 amino acids. The V gene lost 1 base and the J gene lost 6 bases, with 13 bases spanning the gap. Germline V gene sequence: CDR1 SGHVS, CDR2 FQNEAQ.

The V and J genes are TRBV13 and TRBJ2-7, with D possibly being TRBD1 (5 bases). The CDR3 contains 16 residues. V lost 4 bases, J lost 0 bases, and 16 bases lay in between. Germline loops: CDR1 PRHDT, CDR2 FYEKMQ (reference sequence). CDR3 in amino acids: CASSYTTGLSSYEQYF. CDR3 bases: TGTGCCAGCAGCTATACTACAGGCCTGAGCTCCTACGAGCAGTACTTC.

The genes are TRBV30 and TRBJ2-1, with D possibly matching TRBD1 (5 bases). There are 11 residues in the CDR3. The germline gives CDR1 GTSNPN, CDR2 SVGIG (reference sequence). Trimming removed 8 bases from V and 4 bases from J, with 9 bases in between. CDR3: CAATVYNEQFF. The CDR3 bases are TGTGCCGCGACAGTATACAATGAGCAGTTCTTC.

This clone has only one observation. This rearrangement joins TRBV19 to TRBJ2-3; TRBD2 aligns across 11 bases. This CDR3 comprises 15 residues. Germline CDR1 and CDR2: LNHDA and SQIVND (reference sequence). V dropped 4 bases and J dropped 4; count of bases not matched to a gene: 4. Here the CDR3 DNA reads TGTGCCAGTAGTACGGGACTAGCGGAAGCAGATACGCAGTATTTT. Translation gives CASSTGLAEADTQYF.

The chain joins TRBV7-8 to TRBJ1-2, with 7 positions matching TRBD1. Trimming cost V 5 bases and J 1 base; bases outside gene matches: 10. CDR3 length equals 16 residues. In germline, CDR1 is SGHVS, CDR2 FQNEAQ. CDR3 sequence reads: CASSTTGTAINYGYTF. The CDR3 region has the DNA TGTGCCAGCAGCACGACCGGGACAGCGATTAACTATGGCTACACCTTC.

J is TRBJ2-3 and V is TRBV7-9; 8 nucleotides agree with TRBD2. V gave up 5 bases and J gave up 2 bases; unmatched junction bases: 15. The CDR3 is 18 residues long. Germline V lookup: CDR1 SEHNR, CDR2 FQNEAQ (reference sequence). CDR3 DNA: TGTGCCAGCAGCATAACCCTCAAGAGTAGCGGGAACACAGATACGCAGTATTTT. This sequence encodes CASSITLKSSGNTDTQYF.

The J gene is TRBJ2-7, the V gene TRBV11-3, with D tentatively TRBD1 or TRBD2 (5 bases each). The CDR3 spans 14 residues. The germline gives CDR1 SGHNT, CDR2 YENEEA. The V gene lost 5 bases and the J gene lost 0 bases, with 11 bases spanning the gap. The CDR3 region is CASSRDRSSYEQYF. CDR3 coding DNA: TGTGCCAGCAGCAGGGACCGGAGCTCCTACGAGCAGTACTTC.

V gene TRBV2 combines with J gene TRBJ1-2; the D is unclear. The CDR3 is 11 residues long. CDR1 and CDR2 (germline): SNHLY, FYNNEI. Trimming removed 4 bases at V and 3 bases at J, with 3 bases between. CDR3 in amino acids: CASSAHYGYTF. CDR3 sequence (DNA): TGTGCCAGCAGTGCCCACTATGGCTACACCTTC.

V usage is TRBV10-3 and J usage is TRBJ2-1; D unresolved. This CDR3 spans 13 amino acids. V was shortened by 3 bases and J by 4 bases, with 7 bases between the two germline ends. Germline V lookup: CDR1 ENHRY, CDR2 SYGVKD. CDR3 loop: CAISDASYNEQFF. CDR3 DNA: TGTGCCATCAGTGACGCCTCGTACAATGAGCAGTTCTTC.

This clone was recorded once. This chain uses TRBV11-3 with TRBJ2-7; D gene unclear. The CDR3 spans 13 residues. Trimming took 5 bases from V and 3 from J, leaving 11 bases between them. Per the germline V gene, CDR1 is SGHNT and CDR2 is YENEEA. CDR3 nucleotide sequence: TGTGCCAGCAGCCCGTCCCTCGGCTACGAGCAGTACTTC. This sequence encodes CASSPSLGYEQYF.